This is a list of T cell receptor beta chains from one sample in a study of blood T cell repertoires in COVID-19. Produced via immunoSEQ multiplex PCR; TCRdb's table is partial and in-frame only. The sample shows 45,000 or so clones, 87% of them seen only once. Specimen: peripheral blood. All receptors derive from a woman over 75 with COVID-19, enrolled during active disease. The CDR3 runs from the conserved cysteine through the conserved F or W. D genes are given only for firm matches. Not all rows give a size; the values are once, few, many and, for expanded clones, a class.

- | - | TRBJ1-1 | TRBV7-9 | TGTGCCAGCAGCCTAAAGGGGTCGAACACTGAAGCTTTCTTT | CASSLKGSNTEAFF
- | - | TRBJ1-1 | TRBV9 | TGTGCCAGCAGCGTAACAGGTACGACTAGGAACACTGAAGCTTTCTTT | CASSVTGTTRNTEAFF
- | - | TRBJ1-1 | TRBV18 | TGTGCCAGCTCCCACTCAACTGAAGCTTTCTTT | CASSHSTEAFF
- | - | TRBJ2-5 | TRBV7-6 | TGTGCCAGCAGCTTTGTCGGCGGGGGCGGGGTGGTGACCCAGTACTTC | CASSFVGGGGVVTQYF
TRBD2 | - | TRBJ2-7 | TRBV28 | TGTGCCAGCAGCCGACCTAGCGGGAGGGCCTACGAGCAGTACTTC | CASSRPSGRAYEQYF
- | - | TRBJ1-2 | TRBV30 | TGTGCCTGGAGTGTAGGACTTCTCTATGGCTACACCTTC | CAWSVGLLYGYTF
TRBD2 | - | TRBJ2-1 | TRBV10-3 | TGTGCCATCAGTGAGATTGGGACTAGCGGGAGGGGGGCCTACAATGAGCAGTTCTTC | CAISEIGTSGRGAYNEQFF
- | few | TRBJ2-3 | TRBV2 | TGTGCCAGCAACGCAGGGTCAGATACGCAGTATTTT | CASNAGSDTQYF
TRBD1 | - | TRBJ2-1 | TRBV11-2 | TGTGCCAGCAGCTTCCGGGACAGGGGCCCGGCTGAGCAGTTCTTC | CASSFRDRGPAEQFF
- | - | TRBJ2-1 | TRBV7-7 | TGTGCTAGCAGCTACAGGGCATCCTCCTACAATGAGCAGTTCTTC | CASSYRASSYNEQFF
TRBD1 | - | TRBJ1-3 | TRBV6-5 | TGTGCCAGCAGTCTTTCCGGGACAGGGGGAAACACCATATATTTT | CASSLSGTGGNTIYF
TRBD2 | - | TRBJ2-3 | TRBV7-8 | TGTGCCAGCAGCGGACGTAGCGGGGGCCCGAGCACAGATACGCAGTATTTT | CASSGRSGGPSTDTQYF
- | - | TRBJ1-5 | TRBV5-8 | TGTGCCAGCAGCTTGGCAGGGATGCAGCCCCAGCATTTT | CASSLAGMQPQHF
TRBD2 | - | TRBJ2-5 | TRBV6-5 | TGTGCCAGCAGTTACTCGAGCGGGGAATGGGAGACCCAGTACTTC | CASSYSSGEWETQYF
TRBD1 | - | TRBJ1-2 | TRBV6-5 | TGTGCCAGCACCGGCAGGGGGAAGGCTAACTATGGCTACACCTTC | CASTGRGKANYGYTF
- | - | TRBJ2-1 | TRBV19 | TGTGCCAGTTGTCAGGGGATGCCCTACAATGAGCAGTTCTTC | CASCQGMPYNEQFF
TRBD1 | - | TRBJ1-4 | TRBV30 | TGTGCCTGGAGTAGGGACAGAGCTAATGAAAAACTGTTTTTT | CAWSRDRANEKLFF
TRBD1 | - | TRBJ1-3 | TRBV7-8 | TGTGCCAGCAGCCCACGACAGGGTCCTACCCCGCATCCCGGAAACACCATATATTTT | CASSPRQGPTPHPGNTIYF
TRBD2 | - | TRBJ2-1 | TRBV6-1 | TGTGCCAGCAGTGAACGGACTAGCGGGGACTACAATGAGCAGTTCTTC | CASSERTSGDYNEQFF
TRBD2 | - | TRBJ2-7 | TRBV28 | TGTGCCAGCACCCCATCGGGGACTAGCGTTTCCTACGAGCAGTACTTC | CASTPSGTSVSYEQYF
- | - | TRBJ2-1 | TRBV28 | TGTGCCAGCAACCAGGGGGGAAACTCCTACAATGAGCAGTTCTTC | CASNQGGNSYNEQFF
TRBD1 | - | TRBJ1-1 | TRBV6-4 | TGTGCCAGCAGCATGGACAGGCGTACGGAAGCTTTCTTT | CASSMDRRTEAFF
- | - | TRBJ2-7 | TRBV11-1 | TGTGCCAGCAGCTTAGCTGGACAGAAGACCTACGAGCAGTACTTC | CASSLAGQKTYEQYF
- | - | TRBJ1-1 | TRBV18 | TGTGCCAGCTCAACCACCGTCAGGGGCCGAGGGACTGAAGCTTTCTTT | CASSTTVRGRGTEAFF
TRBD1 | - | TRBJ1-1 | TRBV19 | TGTGCCAGTAGTAGACAGGGTTTAGTGGGCACTGAAGCTTTCTTT | CASSRQGLVGTEAFF
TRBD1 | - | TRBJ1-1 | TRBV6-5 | TGTGCCAGCAGAAACGACAGGGGGTTCTTCTTT | CASRNDRGFFF
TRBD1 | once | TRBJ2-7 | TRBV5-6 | TGTGCCAGCCGGGGACAGCCTGATTACGAGCAGTACTTC | CASRGQPDYEQYF
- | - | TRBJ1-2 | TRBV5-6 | TGTGCCAGCAGCTTGGTTGAGGGTTCTAACTATGGCTACACCTTC | CASSLVEGSNYGYTF
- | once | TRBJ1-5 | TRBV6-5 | TGTGCCAGCTCAAGTCGCAGGGGTGCTCAGCCCCAGCATTTT | CASSSRRGAQPQHF
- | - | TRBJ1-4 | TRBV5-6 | TGTGCCAGCAGCTTGATACAGGGCGCGAGCGTAGAAAAACTGTTTTTT | CASSLIQGASVEKLFF
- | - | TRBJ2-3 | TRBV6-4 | TGTGCCAGCAGTGACTCAGCTAGAGCAGATACGCAGTATTTT | CASSDSARADTQYF
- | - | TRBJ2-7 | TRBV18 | TGTGCCAGCTCACTCAAGCAGGGTTCCGAGCAGTACTTC | CASSLKQGSEQYF
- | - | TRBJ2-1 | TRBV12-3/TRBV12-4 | TGTGCCAGCAGTTTTGACAGCTACAATGAGCAGTTCTTC | CASSFDSYNEQFF
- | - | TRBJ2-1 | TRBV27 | TGTGCCAGCAGTCCTCGGACAGTGGGTAAGGAGCAGTTCTTC | CASSPRTVGKEQFF
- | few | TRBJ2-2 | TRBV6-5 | TGTGCCAGCAGTTCCCACAGCGGGGGGGAGCTGTTTTTT | CASSSHSGGELFF
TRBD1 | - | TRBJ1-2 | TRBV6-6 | TGTGCCAGCAGTCTCGACAGGGGAGAGGGCTACACCTTC | CASSLDRGEGYTF
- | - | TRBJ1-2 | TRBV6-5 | TGTGCCAGCAGTTACACGGTGGGAGGCTATGGCTACACCTTC | CASSYTVGGYGYTF
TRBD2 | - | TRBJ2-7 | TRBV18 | TGTGCCAGCTCACCACGTGGGAGGGGCACATACGAGCAGTACTTC | CASSPRGRGTYEQYF
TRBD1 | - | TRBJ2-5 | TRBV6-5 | TGTGCCAGCAGCCTTCGGACAGGCCTGGGGACCCAGTACTTC | CASSLRTGLGTQYF
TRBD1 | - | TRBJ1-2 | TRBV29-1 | TGCAGCGTCGCCGACAGGGTGGGGGGCTACACCTTC | CSVADRVGGYTF
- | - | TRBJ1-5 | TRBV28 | TGTGCCAGTATCACGGCCCCCCCGGGGAATCAGCCCCAGCATTTT | CASITAPPGNQPQHF
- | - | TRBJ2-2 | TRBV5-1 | TGCGCCAGCAGCATCGGTATCGACAGCGTGAACACCGGGGAGCTGTTTTTT | CASSIGIDSVNTGELFF
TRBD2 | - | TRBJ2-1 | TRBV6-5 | TGTGCCAGCCGTTCCGGGACTAGCGGGAGTCTCGGTGAGCAGTTCTTC | CASRSGTSGSLGEQFF
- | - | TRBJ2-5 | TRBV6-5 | TGTGCCAGCAAAAAGAACAGGATGGAGACCCAGTACTTC | CASKKNRMETQYF
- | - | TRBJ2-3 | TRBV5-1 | TGCGCCAGCAGCTTGGTAGGGGGGGACACAGATACGCAGTATTTT | CASSLVGGDTDTQYF
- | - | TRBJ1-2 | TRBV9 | TGTGCCAGCAGCCCCCATCATTGGACAAACTATGGCTACACCTTC | CASSPHHWTNYGYTF
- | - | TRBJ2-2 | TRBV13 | TGTGCCAGCAGCTTCGACAGGGAGGAGAGGGACACCGGGGAGCTGTTTTTT | CASSFDREERDTGELFF
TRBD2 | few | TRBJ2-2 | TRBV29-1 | TGCAGCGCCCCGGGGGGAGGGGAGCTGTTTTTT | CSAPGGGELFF
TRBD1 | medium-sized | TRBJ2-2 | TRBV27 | TGTGCCAGCAGCCAGGACAGGGTGCATACCGGGGAGCTGTTTTTT | CASSQDRVHTGELFF
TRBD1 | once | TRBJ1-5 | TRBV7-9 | TGTGCCAGCAGCCCGGGGACAGGGAATCAGCCCCAGCATTTT | CASSPGTGNQPQHF
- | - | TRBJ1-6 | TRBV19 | TGTGCCAGTAGTATAGATCTACAGAGCTCCTATAATTCACCCCTCCACTTT | CASSIDLQSSYNSPLHF
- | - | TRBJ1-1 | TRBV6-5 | TGTGCCAGCAGTTACGACCGCGGGACCCCGAACACTGAAGCTTTCTTT | CASSYDRGTPNTEAFF